Presented here are 15 T cell receptor beta chains from one specimen sequenced in a study of cytomegalovirus exposure and HLA in healthy donors. The PCR ran on 60 Vbeta and 13 Jbeta primers. The assay was immunoSEQ multiplex PCR, and TCRdb's table has in-frame clones only and misses some. The sample consists of 150,000 to 200,000 clones, just under 80% of them appearing once. Specimen: PBMCs. These receptors all come from a man aged 25 to 40 in good health and CMV-seronegative.

The rearrangement uses TRBV4-1 and TRBJ1-2, with 10 bases identical to TRBD1. Trimming took 2 bases from V and 6 from J; bases not matched to a gene: 6. This CDR3 spans 15 amino acids. Per germline, CDR1 MGHRA and CDR2 YSYEKL. CDR3 nucleotide sequence: TGCGCCAGCAGCCAAAGCCGGGGACAGGGGAATGGCTACACCTTC. It encodes CASSQSRGQGNGYTF.

J is TRBJ2-3 and V is TRBV7-2, with a weak D call TRBD1 (6 bases). The CDR3 has 13 amino acids. In germline, CDR1 is SGHTA, CDR2 FQGNSA. Trimming cost V 5 bases and J 3 bases, with 9 bases left between them. CDR3 in amino acids: CASSPGVTDTQYF. In DNA, the CDR3 is TGTGCCAGCAGCCCAGGGGTTACAGATACGCAGTATTTT.

The chain has TRBV5-6 and TRBJ1-2; D is uncertain. Germline CDR1 is SGHDT and CDR2 is YYEEEE. This CDR3 spans 14 amino acids. V was clipped by 0 bases and J by 4 bases, with 10 bases between them. CDR3 DNA sequence: TGTGCCAGCAGCTTGGCCCACAGCAGCTATGGCTACACCTTC. Its protein is CASSLAHSSYGYTF.

Only one count was recorded for this clone. V gene TRBV6-1 combines with J gene TRBJ2-2; 7 bases are a match to TRBD1. The CDR3 loop spans 13 amino acids. Looked up from germline, CDR1 is MNHNS and CDR2 is SASEGT. After removal of 7 bases from V and 6 bases from J, the junction contained 5 bases not matched to a gene. The chain's CDR3 is CASTGTAPGELFF. The CDR3 DNA reads as TGTGCCAGCACCGGGACAGCCCCCGGGGAGCTGTTTTTT.

The chain combines TRBV19 with TRBJ2-5; 8 bases match TRBD1. Germline V gene data show CDR1 as LNHDA and CDR2 as SQIVND (reference sequence). J was trimmed by 5 bases and V by 7 bases; bases with no gene match: 12. CDR3 length: 15 amino acids. The CDR3 loop is CASTVKHRGTETQYF. The CDR3 DNA reads TGTGCCAGTACGGTTAAGCACAGGGGGACGGAGACCCAGTACTTC.

This chain connects TRBV2 to TRBJ2-7; TRBD1 matches at 8 bases. J was trimmed by 0 bases and V by 8 bases; bases with no gene match: 6. CDR3 size: 14 residues. The germline V gene has CDR1 SNHLY and CDR2 FYNNEI. This CDR3 reads CASLFQGASYEQYF. CDR3 sequence (DNA): TGTGCCAGCCTGTTCCAGGGGGCCTCCTACGAGCAGTACTTC.

In this sample, this clone turned up a few times. The V gene is TRBV7-2, the J gene TRBJ1-2; a possible D gene is TRBD1 (6 bases). CDR1 and CDR2 (germline): SGHTA, FQGNSA. The V gene lost 0 bases and the J gene lost 4 bases, with 18 bases spanning the gap. The CDR3 sequence is 17 residues long. The CDR3 nucleotides are TGTGCCAGCAGCTTAGCAGAGTCGGAGGGGGGGCGCTATGGCTACACCTTC. Its protein product is CASSLAESEGGRYGYTF.

The chain links TRBV25-1 to TRBJ2-2, with 8 bases aligning to TRBD1. CDR1 and CDR2 (germline): MGHDK, SYGVNS. The CDR3 totals 18 residues. After removal of 1 base from V and 3 bases from J, the junction contained 10 bases not matched to a gene. CDR3 residues: CASSELNRGISDTGELFF. The DNA of the CDR3 is TGTGCCAGCAGTGAATTGAACAGGGGGATTTCGGACACCGGGGAGCTGTTTTTT.

The J gene is TRBJ2-3, the V gene TRBV27; no clear D. The V gene's germline CDR1 is MNHEY and CDR2 SMNVEV (reference sequence). The CDR3 is made up of 15 amino acids. V dropped 3 bases and J dropped 0 bases, with 10 bases sitting between them. CDR3 coding DNA: TGTGCCAGCAGTTTCGTCAGTCCTAGCACAGATACGCAGTATTTT. This translates into CASSFVSPSTDTQYF.

V and J are TRBV7-3 and TRBJ1-3; 11 bases agree with TRBD1. J lost 4 bases, V lost 3 bases, and 2 bases had no gene match. This CDR3 is 15 amino acids long. Germline values: CDR1 SGHTA, CDR2 FQGTGA. CDR3: CASSLGQGGGNTIYF. For the CDR3, the DNA is TGTGCCAGCAGCTTGGGACAGGGGGGCGGAAACACCATATATTTT. Full variable domain (outside the CDR3, taken from reference TRBV7-3 and TRBJ1-3): GAGVSQTPSNKVTEKGKYVELRCDPISGHTALYWYRQSLGQGPEFLIYFQGTGAADDSGLPNDRFFAVRPEGSVSTLKIQRTERGDSAVYLCASSLGQGGGNTIYFGEGSWLTVV.

The J gene is TRBJ2-5, the V gene TRBV7-2; 8 bases are a match to TRBD1. With V trimmed by 6 bases and J by 4 bases, 7 bases remained unmatched. The CDR3 loop spans 14 amino acids. Germline values: CDR1 SGHTA, CDR2 FQGNSA. CDR3 in DNA: TGTGCCAGCAGGTCGGGACAGGCGTCAGAGACCCAGTACTTC. Its translation: CASRSGQASETQYF.

The chain combines TRBV4-2 with TRBJ2-7; 10 bases line up with TRBD1. This CDR3 is built from 15 residues. The germline V gene encodes CDR1 LGHNA and CDR2 YNFKEQ. The V gene end was trimmed by 0 bases and the J gene end by 7 bases; junction bases not matched to a gene: 6. The CDR3, as DNA: TGTGCCAGCAGCCAAGATGGGACAGGGGTCGGTGAGCAGTACTTC. Residues: CASSQDGTGVGEQYF.

The genes are TRBV28 and TRBJ2-5, with D possibly TRBD2 on 5 matching bases. The V and J ends lost 11 bases and 5 bases respectively, with 12 bases between them. The CDR3 covers 11 residues. The germline CDR1 and CDR2 sequences are MDHEN and SYDVKM. Here the CDR3 reads CAGGPRETQYF. Written as DNA, the CDR3 is TGTGCCGGCGGGCCGCGGGAGACCCAGTACTTC.

The chain has TRBV18 and TRBJ1-2; 8 nucleotides agree with TRBD1. The CDR3 runs 17 residues. Germline V CDR1 and CDR2: KGHSH, LQKENI. With V trimmed by 1 base and J by 8 bases, 15 bases remained unmatched. The CDR3 sequence: CASSPREQGAYSGGYTF. CDR3 in DNA: TGTGCCAGCTCACCACGGGAGCAGGGGGCGTACTCTGGAGGCTACACCTTC.

The rearrangement links TRBV28 to TRBJ1-1; D unclear. The CDR3 has 13 amino acids. CDR1 is MDHEN, CDR2 SYDVKM, per germline. V was trimmed by 4 bases and J by 3 bases, leaving 9 bases between them. The CDR3 spells CASSSNSYTEAFF. The CDR3 nucleotides read TGTGCCAGCAGTTCGAACAGTTACACTGAAGCTTTCTTT. The full variable domain, rest sourced from reference TRBV28 and TRBJ1-1, is DVKVTQSSRYLVKRTGEKVFLECVQDMDHENMFWYRQDPGLGLRLIYFSYDVKMKEKGDIPEGYSVSREKKERFSLILESASTNQTSMYLCASSSNSYTEAFFGQGTRLTVV.